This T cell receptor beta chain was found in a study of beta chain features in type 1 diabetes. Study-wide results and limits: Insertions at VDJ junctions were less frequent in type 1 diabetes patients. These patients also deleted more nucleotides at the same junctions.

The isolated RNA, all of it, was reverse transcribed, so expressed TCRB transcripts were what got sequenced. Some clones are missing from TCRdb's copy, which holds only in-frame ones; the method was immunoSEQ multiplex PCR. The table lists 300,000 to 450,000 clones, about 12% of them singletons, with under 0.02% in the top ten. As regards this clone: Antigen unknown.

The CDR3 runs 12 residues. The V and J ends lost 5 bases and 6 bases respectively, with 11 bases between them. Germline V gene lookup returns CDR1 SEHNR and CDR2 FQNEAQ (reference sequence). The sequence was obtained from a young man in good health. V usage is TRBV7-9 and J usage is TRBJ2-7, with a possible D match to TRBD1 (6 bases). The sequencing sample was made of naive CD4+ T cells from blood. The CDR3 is CASSPTDSEQYF. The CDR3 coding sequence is TGTGCCAGCAGCCCTACGGACAGCGAGCAGTACTTC.